These 2 T cell receptor beta chains share one sample of origin, sequenced in a study of OX40 agonist ivuxolimab in advanced cancers. The method was immunoSEQ multiplex PCR; TCRdb's version includes in-frame clones alone and lacks a portion of them. The table has approximately 60,000 clones, approximately 85% seen once. Sample: CD4+ or CD8+ T cells sorted from blood, taken in a trial of the OX40 agonist ivuxolimab. Receptors were obtained from an adult with an advanced solid tumor such as melanoma, head and neck, liver or kidney cancer.

The chain recombines TRBV2 with TRBJ1-1; no reliable D call. The V gene's germline CDR1 is SNHLY and CDR2 FYNNEI. The CDR3 is 12 residues long. V lost 7 bases and J lost 6, with 12 bases in between. CDR3 DNA sequence: TGTGCCAGCACCTCAGACACGGCTGAAGCTTTCTTT. Protein sequence: CASTSDTAEAFF.

This chain connects TRBV19 to TRBJ1-5; D not resolved. Per germline, CDR1 LNHDA and CDR2 SQIVND (reference sequence). Trimming removed 5 bases from V and 4 bases from J, with 9 bases in between. This CDR3 has 13 residues. The CDR3 coding sequence is TGTGCCAGTAGTCGGGCCACAAATCAGCCCCAGCATTTT. Encoded protein: CASSRATNQPQHF.